This TCR beta chain was obtained from a study of T cells in tuberculosis. Across the whole study: Sequenced TCRs come from CD1B-GMM tetramer-binding T cells.

Cells were sorted from thawed PBMC rested overnight and stained with GMM-loaded CD1B tetramer, viability dye and anti-CD3. C32 glucose monomycolate from Rhodococcus equi was loaded onto the CD1B tetramers. Produced via immunoSEQ multiplex PCR; TCRdb's table is partial and in-frame only. The sample includes 85,000 to 100,000 clones, under 95% of them seen just once. In its sample, this clone was seen a few times. The sequenced material came from CD1b-GMM tetramer-negative cells sorted from PBMCs. The receptor's source is an adult woman with latent tuberculosis.

The CDR3 DNA follows: TGTGCCAGTAGTAGGGGACAGGGGGCCGTGCGGAATAATGAAAAACTGTTTTTT. This sequence encodes CASSRGQGAVRNNEKLFF. This chain joins TRBV19 and TRBJ1-4; TRBD1 matches at 12 bases. CDR3 length: 18 residues. The V and J ends lost 4 bases and 4 bases, in that order; junction bases with no gene match: 10. Looked up from germline, CDR1 is LNHDA and CDR2 is SQIVND (reference sequence). Supplemented by reference TRBV19 and TRBJ1-4, the full variable domain reads DGGITQSPKYLFRKEGQNVTLSCEQNLNHDAMYWYRQDPGQGLRLIYYSQIVNDFQKGDIAEGYSVSREKKESFPLTVTSAQKNPTAFYLCASSRGQGAVRNNEKLFFGSGTQLSVL.